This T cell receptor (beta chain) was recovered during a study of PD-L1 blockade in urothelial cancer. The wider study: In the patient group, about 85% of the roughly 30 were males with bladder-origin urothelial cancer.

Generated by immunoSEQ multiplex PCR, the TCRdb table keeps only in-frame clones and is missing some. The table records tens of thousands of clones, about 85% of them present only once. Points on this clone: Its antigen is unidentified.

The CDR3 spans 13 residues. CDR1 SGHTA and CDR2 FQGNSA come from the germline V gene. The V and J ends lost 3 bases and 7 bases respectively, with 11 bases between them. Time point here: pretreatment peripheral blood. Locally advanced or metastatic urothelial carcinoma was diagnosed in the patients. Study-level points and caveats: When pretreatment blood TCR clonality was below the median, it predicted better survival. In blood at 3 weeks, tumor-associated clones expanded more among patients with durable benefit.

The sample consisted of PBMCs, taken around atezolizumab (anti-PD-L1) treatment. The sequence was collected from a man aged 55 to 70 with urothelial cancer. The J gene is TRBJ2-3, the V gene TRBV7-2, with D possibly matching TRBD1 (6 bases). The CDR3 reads CASSFGGHYTQYF. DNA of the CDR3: TGTGCCAGCAGCTTTGGGGGCCACTATACGCAGTATTTT.